This T cell receptor beta chain is drawn from a study of human T cells and chemical hapten exposure. Overall study findings and caveats: No change in TCRs above 1 in 1000 frequency was produced by DPC sensitization.

The time point is: patch test 3, about 24 weeks after DPC sensitization. Treatment specified: therapeutic diphenylcyclopropenone sensitization with weekly scalp DPC. Patients had alopecia, were aged 18 to 70, and were not pregnant. This clonotype was seen only a few times. Its specificity is not known. V lost 8 bases, J lost 4 bases, and 21 bases lay in between. Germline CDR1 reads MNHEY; CDR2 reads SVGAGI. This CDR3 has 15 amino acids. TCRdb redid the calling of the RACE reads with MiXCR, one entry per CDR3 protein. The sample records more than 150,000 distinct CDR3 sequences, under 25% being singletons.

The chain links TRBV6-5 to TRBJ2-7, with a possible D match to TRBD1 (5 bases). The sequence came from a woman in her 40s with alopecia areata. Some clones in this sample may be carry-over from other donors' samples. Sequencing used whole blood, obtained in connection with sensitization to the hapten diphenylcyclopropenone (DPC). CDR3 coding DNA: TGTGCCAGCCGACCCCGGAGCAGGGCTCCATACGAGCAGTACTTC. Its translation: CASRPRSRAPYEQYF.